Described below is a single T cell receptor (beta chain) sequence and its context. Antigen: not known. This sample is drawn from a study of cytomegalovirus exposure and HLA in healthy donors. Points from the study as a whole: Researchers reported from a later analysis that most CMV-associated TCR beta chains appeared HLA-restricted.

In germline, CDR1 is SQVTM, CDR2 ANQGSEA. This CDR3 has 14 residues. Trimming cost V 4 bases and J 0 bases, with 11 bases left between them. Primers: 60 Vbeta forward and 13 Jbeta reverse. The table came from immunoSEQ multiplex PCR; TCRdb's copy has only in-frame clones and leaves some out. The sample has about 55,000 clones; about 82% are singletons. Sequenced sample: PBMCs. This TCR derives from a man between 25 and 39 years old in good health and CMV-seronegative. This chain uses TRBV29-1 with TRBJ2-3, with no clear D. The CDR3 sequence: CSVGRGSSTDTQYF. DNA for the CDR3: TGCAGCGTTGGGCGCGGATCTAGCACAGATACGCAGTATTTT.